This TCR beta chain was documented in a study of blood T cell repertoires in COVID-19. Study overall: Some COVID-19 samples were acute and others convalescent; all came from the United States, Italy and Spain.

Profiled with immunoSEQ multiplex PCR; TCRdb holds only in-frame clones, not every one. The data show fewer than 250,000 clones, about 81% seen once. Germline V CDR1 and CDR2: SGHVS, FNYEAQ. Trimming at V came to 3 bases and at J to 1 base, leaving 3 bases not matched to a gene. This CDR3 has 17 amino acids. The material sequenced was PBMCs or T cells enriched from blood (not recorded which). This TCR was recovered from a woman aged 25 to 39 who had recovered from COVID-19. This rearrangement joins TRBV7-6 to TRBJ2-2; 12 bases match TRBD2. The CDR3 DNA follows: TGTGCCAGCAGCTTTCCGACTAGCGGGGGGAACACCGGGGAGCTGTTTTTT. It yields the protein CASSFPTSGGNTGELFF.